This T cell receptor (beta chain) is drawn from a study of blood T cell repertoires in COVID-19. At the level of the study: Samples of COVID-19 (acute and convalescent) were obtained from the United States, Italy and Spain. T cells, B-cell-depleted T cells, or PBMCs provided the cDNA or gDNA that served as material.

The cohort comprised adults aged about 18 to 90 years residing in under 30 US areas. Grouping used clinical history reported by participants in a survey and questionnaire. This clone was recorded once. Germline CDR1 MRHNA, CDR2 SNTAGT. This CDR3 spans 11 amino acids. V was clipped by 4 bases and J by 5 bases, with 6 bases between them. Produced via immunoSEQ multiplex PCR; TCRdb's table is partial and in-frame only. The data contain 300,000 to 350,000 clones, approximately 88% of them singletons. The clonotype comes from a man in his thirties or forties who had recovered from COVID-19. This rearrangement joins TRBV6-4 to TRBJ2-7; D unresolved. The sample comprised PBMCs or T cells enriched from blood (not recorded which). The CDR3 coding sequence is TGTGCCAGCAGTGTTCAGGACGAGCAGTACTTC. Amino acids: CASSVQDEQYF.